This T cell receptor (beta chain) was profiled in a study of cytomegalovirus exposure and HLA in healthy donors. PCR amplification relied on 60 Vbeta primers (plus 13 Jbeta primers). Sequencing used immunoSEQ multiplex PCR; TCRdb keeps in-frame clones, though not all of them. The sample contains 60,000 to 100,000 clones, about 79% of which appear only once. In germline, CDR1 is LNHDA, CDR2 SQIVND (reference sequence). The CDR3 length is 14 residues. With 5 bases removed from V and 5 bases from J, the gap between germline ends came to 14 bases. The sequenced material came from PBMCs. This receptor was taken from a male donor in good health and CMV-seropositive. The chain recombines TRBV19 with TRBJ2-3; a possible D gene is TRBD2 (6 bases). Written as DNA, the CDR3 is TGTGCCAGTAGTTGGGCGGGAACCGTAGATACGCAGTATTTT. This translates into CASSWAGTVDTQYF. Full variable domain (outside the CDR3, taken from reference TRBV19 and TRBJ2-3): DGGITQSPKYLFRKEGQNVTLSCEQNLNHDAMYWYRQDPGQGLRLIYYSQIVNDFQKGDIAEGYSVSREKKESFPLTVTSAQKNPTAFYLCASSWAGTVDTQYFGPGTRLTVL.